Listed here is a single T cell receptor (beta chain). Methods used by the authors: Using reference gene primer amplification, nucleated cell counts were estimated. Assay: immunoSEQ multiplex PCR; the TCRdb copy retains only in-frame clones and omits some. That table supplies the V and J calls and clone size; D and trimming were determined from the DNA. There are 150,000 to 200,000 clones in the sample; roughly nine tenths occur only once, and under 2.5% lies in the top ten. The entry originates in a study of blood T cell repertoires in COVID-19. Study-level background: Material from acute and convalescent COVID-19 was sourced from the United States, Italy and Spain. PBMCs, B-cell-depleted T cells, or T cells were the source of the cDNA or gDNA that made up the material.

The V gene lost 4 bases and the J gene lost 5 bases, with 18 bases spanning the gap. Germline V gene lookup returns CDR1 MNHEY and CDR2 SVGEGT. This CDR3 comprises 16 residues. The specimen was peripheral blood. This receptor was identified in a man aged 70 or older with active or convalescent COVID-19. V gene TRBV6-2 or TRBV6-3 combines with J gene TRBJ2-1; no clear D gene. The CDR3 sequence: CASSFRGRLGDNEQFF. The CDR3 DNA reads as TGTGCCAGCAGTTTCCGCGGCCGACTCGGAGACAATGAGCAGTTCTTC.